The 23 T cell receptor beta chains below were found in one sample sequenced in a study of metastatic and nonmetastatic thyroid tumors. Every patient was untreated before thyroid surgery. Using MiXCR, TCRdb re-called clones from the PCR reads. Here the sample spans tens of thousands of clones, roughly 20% being singletons. The sequencing sample was made of blood. Source of these receptors: a male donor with papillary thyroid cancer or a benign thyroid nodule (not recorded which). Some clones in this sample may be carry-over from other donors' samples.

This clone came up many times. The genes are TRBV7-9 and TRBJ2-5, with TRBD2 identical over 13 bases. Germline-derived CDR1 and CDR2 are SEHNR and FQNEAQ (reference sequence). J was trimmed by 2 bases and V by 5 bases; bases with no gene match: 5. The CDR3 contains 16 residues. The CDR3: CASSPPGLAGQETQYF. Here the CDR3 DNA reads TGTGCCAGCAGCCCACCGGGACTAGCGGGACAAGAGACCCAGTACTTC.

This clone was detected only a few times. The same CDR3 also results from other DNA sequences found in this sample. The chain has TRBV28 and TRBJ1-4; D call uncertain. Germline loops: CDR1 MDHEN, CDR2 SYDVKM. Trimming shortened V by 9 bases and J by 8 bases, and 28 bases separated the two germline ends. CDR3 length: 17 amino acids. CDR3 nucleotide sequence: TGTGCCAGTAGTCCTTTCTACTCACCAAGCGTGGGGGAAAAACTGTTTTTT. Translating it yields CASSPFYSPSVGEKLFF.

This clone occurred many times. Other DNA sequences within the sample encode an identical CDR3. This chain joins TRBV28 and TRBJ2-7; possibly TRBD1 or TRBD2 for D (6 bases each). The CDR3 runs to 17 residues. The V end lost 3 bases, the J end lost 6 bases, and 24 bases lay between the germline ends. Germline CDR1 MDHEN, CDR2 SYDVKM. The CDR3 loop is CASSLPGAPFGPGEQYF. For the CDR3, the DNA is TGTGCCAGCAGTTTGCCGGGGGCCCCCTTCGGACCCGGCGAGCAGTACTTC.

This clone was observed a few times. The chain uses TRBV12-3 or TRBV12-4 and TRBJ1-5; D not certain. V dropped 2 bases and J dropped 2 bases, with 10 bases sitting between them. This CDR3 has 15 amino acids. CDR3 in amino acids: CASSLSLEGNQPQHF. CDR3 sequence (DNA): TGTGCCAGCAGTTTAAGCCTAGAGGGCAATCAGCCCCAGCATTTT.

In its sample, this clone was seen many times. This rearrangement joins TRBV6-2 or TRBV6-3 to TRBJ2-1; maybe TRBD1 (7 bases). This CDR3 is built from 17 residues. Germline V gene sequence: CDR1 MNHEY, CDR2 SVGEGT. Between the trimmed V and J ends, which lost 6 bases and 0 bases, there was a span of 18 bases. The DNA for the CDR3 is TGTGCCAGCAGCCCCGAGGGGGCGGGGCCCTCCTACAATGAGCAGTTCTTC. It codes for CASSPEGAGPSYNEQFF.

This clone ranks as medium-sized. The rearrangement links TRBV11-1 to TRBJ1-6, with 11 bases aligning to TRBD1. The V gene's germline CDR1 is SGHAT and CDR2 FQDESV (reference sequence). With V trimmed by 4 bases and J by 8 bases, 4 bases remained unmatched. CDR3 length: 15 amino acids. Here the CDR3 reads CASSWTGQGDSPLHF. The CDR3 coding sequence is TGTGCCAGCAGCTGGACGGGACAGGGGGATTCACCCCTCCACTTT.

This clone was observed a few times. One junction end does not reproduce the germline sequence, and a read error may be involved. The V gene is TRBV28, the J gene TRBJ2-7; D might be TRBD2 (6 bases). The CDR3 runs 12 residues. Per the germline V gene, CDR1 is MDHEN and CDR2 is SYDVKM. CDR3 amino acids: CSSSLRDGEQHF. CDR3 in DNA: TGTTCCAGCAGTTTGCGGGATGGCGAGCAGCACTTC.

This clone was recorded many times. This rearrangement joins TRBV20-1 to TRBJ2-3, with 7 bases fitting TRBD2. CDR1 is DFQATT, CDR2 SNEGSKA, per germline (reference sequence). The CDR3 loop spans 14 amino acids. Losses at the gene ends were 3 bases for V and 7 bases for J; bases not matched to a gene: 10. The CDR3 DNA reads as TGCAGTGCTAGCCCCGACTCAGCGGGGAATACGCAGTATTTT. Translating gives CSASPDSAGNTQYF.

This clone counts as medium-sized. The V and J genes are TRBV30 and TRBJ2-7, with a possible D match to TRBD1 (6 bases). With 6 bases removed from V and 0 bases from J, the gap between germline ends came to 12 bases. Per the germline V gene, CDR1 is GTSNPN and CDR2 is SVGIG (reference sequence). This CDR3 has 13 amino acids. CDR3 amino acids: CACRTESSYEQYF. CDR3 DNA: TGTGCCTGCAGGACAGAGAGCTCCTACGAGCAGTACTTC.

This clone is judged medium-sized. CDR3 in amino acids: CASSHLNTDTQYF. The CDR3 DNA reads as TGTGCCAGCAGCCACCTTAACACAGATACGCAGTATTTT. This chain joins TRBV4-2 and TRBJ2-3; D is ambiguous. Germline assignment: CDR1 LGHNA and CDR2 YNFKEQ. The CDR3 consists of 13 residues. The germline V and J ends were trimmed by 3 bases and 2 bases, with 6 bases remaining between them.

This clone was observed at least ten times. This sequence joins TRBV19 and TRBJ2-1; weak D call: TRBD1 (5 bases). V shed 1 base and J shed 2 bases, with 9 bases lying between them. CDR1 is LNHDA and CDR2 is SQIVND in the germline V gene (reference sequence). The CDR3 is 15 amino acids. In nucleotides, the CDR3 is TGTGCCAGTAGTATAGGGCAGGGCACCTACAATGAGCAGTTCTTC. Its protein is CASSIGQGTYNEQFF.

This clone was observed a handful of times. At one boundary the junction diverges from the germline segment, which might be a read error. The chain combines TRBV6-1 with TRBJ2-7; D may be TRBD2 (7 bases). Per the germline V gene, CDR1 is MNHNS and CDR2 is SASEGT. The CDR3 runs 15 residues. The DNA for the CDR3 is TGTGTCAGCAGCCTAGGGGGGGTCAGTCGAGGGGAGCAGTACTTC. The encoded protein is CVSSLGGVSRGEQYF.

The chain carries TRBV3-1 and TRBJ2-7; D might be TRBD1 or TRBD2, each matching 6 bases. Between the trimmed V and J ends, which lost 4 bases and 6 bases, there was a span of 16 bases. CDR3 length: 14 residues. CDR1 LGHDT and CDR2 YNNKEL come from the germline V gene (reference sequence). CDR3 in DNA: TGTGCCAGCAGCCCCCTGGGGGGCTTGTTCGAGCAGTACTTC. Residues: CASSPLGGLFEQYF.

Many counts were recorded for this clone. This chain joins TRBV5-1 and TRBJ2-2; TRBD1 might be the D (6 bases). The CDR3 is 14 residues long. Trimming took off 4 bases at V and 0 bases at J, with 7 bases between the two ends. Germline CDR1 is SGHRS and CDR2 is YFSETQ. The CDR3 bases are TGCGCCAGCAGCCGACAGGCGAACACCGGGGAGCTGTTTTTT. Its protein is CASSRQANTGELFF. The full variable domain, with the rest looked up from reference TRBV5-1 and TRBJ2-2, is KAGVTQTPRYLIKTRGQQVTLSCSPISGHRSVSWYQQTPGQGLQFLFEYFSETQRNKGNFPGRFSGRQFSNSRSEMNVSTLELGDSALYLCASSRQANTGELFFGEGSRLTVL.

This clone was seen more than once but under ten times. A read error is possible here, since a much larger clone lies one base away. The chain couples TRBV7-9 to TRBJ1-2; a possible D gene is TRBD1 (6 bases). CDR1 SEHNR and CDR2 FQNEAQ come from the germline V gene (reference sequence). CDR3 length equals 13 residues. V lost 5 bases, J lost 8 bases, and 15 bases lay in between. CDR3 in DNA: TGTGCCAGCAGCGCACAGGGACTCGGAGGCTACACCTTC. It translates to CASSAQGLGGYTF. Looking up the rest from reference TRBV7-9 and TRBJ1-2 gives the full variable domain: DTGVSQNPRHKITKRGQNVTFRCDPISEHNRLYWYRQTLGQGPEFLTYFQNEAQLEKSRLLSDRFSAERPKGSFSTLEIQRTEQGDSAMYLCASSAQGLGGYTFGSGTRLTVV.

This clone was seen only a few times. This chain uses TRBV5-1 with TRBJ1-1; D gene unclear. V lost 4 bases, J lost 2 bases, and 9 bases lay in between. The CDR3 loop spans 13 amino acids. From germline, CDR1 is SGHRS and CDR2 YFSETQ. The CDR3 sequence: CASSRDINTEAFF. In DNA, the CDR3 is TGCGCCAGCAGCCGTGACATCAACACTGAAGCTTTCTTT.

There are a few counts of this clone. This chain links TRBV6-2 or TRBV6-3 with TRBJ2-7; the match to TRBD1 covers 10 bases. Germline V CDR1 and CDR2: MNHEY, SVGEGT. The CDR3 spans 15 residues. V dropped 6 bases and J dropped 6; count of bases not matched to a gene: 11. This chain's CDR3 is CASRVSGTGAREQYF. CDR3 coding DNA: TGTGCCAGCAGGGTTTCCGGGACAGGGGCCCGCGAGCAGTACTTC.

This clone was recorded at least ten times. The DNA for the CDR3 is TGTGCCAGCAGCCAAGATGTGGGGGGCTTCTATGGCTACACCTTC. Its protein product is CASSQDVGGFYGYTF. The chain is built from TRBV3-1 and TRBJ1-2; D may be TRBD1 (6 bases). This CDR3 is built from 15 residues. CDR1 is LGHDT, CDR2 YNNKEL, per germline (reference sequence). V was pared by 0 bases and J by 4 bases, with 12 bases between.

The chain carries TRBV4-1 and TRBJ1-1, with D possibly TRBD1 on 6 matching bases. There are 15 residues in the CDR3. The V end was cut by 3 bases, the J end by 3 bases, with 14 bases between. In germline, CDR1 is MGHRA, CDR2 YSYEKL. Here the CDR3 reads CASSHSQGQDTEAFF. CDR3 sequence (DNA): TGCGCCAGCAGCCATTCGCAGGGGCAAGACACTGAAGCTTTCTTT.

This clone was seen at least ten times. The chain combines TRBV11-2 with TRBJ2-1, with D possibly being TRBD2 (6 bases). CDR1 SGHAT and CDR2 FQNNGV come from the germline V gene. This CDR3 comprises 15 residues. Between the trimmed V and J ends, which lost 5 bases and 8 bases, there was a span of 19 bases. The CDR3 reads CASSRGTVWRDEQFF. The CDR3 DNA is TGTGCCAGCAGCCGAGGGACGGTCTGGAGGGATGAGCAGTTCTTC.

Remarks on this clone: One junction end does not reproduce the germline sequence, and a read error may be involved. The rearrangement joins TRBV9 to TRBJ2-2; the D gene is possibly TRBD2 (6 bases). The CDR3 is made up of 16 amino acids. Germline values: CDR1 SGDLS, CDR2 YYNGEE. The CDR3 reads CASSVDDLSFAGGLFF. The CDR3 bases are TGTGCCAGCAGCGTAGACGACCTAAGTTTCGCCGGGGGGCTGTTTTTT.

This clone was observed many times. The rearrangement uses TRBV20-1 and TRBJ2-1; 7 bases map to TRBD2. CDR1 DFQATT and CDR2 SNEGSKA come from the germline V gene (reference sequence). The CDR3 consists of 14 residues. V shed 3 bases and J 0 bases; nucleotides not matched to a gene: 2. DNA of the CDR3: TGCAGTGCTAGCGGGAGGTACTCCTACAATGAGCAGTTCTTC. Protein: CSASGRYSYNEQFF.

The V and J genes are TRBV20-1 and TRBJ1-1, with 12 bases that match TRBD1. V was pared by 3 bases and J by 5 bases, with 7 bases of the junction left unmatched. The CDR3 covers 15 residues. The V gene's germline CDR1 is DFQATT and CDR2 SNEGSKA (reference sequence). The CDR3 loop is CSARGTGGVRTEAFF. The CDR3 nucleotides read TGCAGTGCTAGGGGGACAGGGGGCGTTAGGACTGAAGCTTTCTTT.